One sample yielded the 3 T cell receptor beta chains listed below, sequenced in a study of shared clonotypes between healthy human individuals. The method was immunoSEQ multiplex PCR; TCRdb's version includes in-frame clones alone and lacks a portion of them. The sample records approximately 2,000,000 clones, approximately 92% being singletons. Positive CCR7 selection of CD45RO-negative cells yielded the naive CD8 cells, and terminally differentiated effector memory CD45RA+ cells were excluded. Sequencing was performed on naive CD8+ T cells from PBMCs. These TCRs come from a man between 18 and 35 years old in good health. Some clones in this sample may be carry-over from other donors' samples.

To note about this clone: This sample also contains other DNA sequences that code for the same CDR3. The J gene is TRBJ2-5, the V gene TRBV25-1, with D possibly being TRBD1 or TRBD2 (5 bases each). V was pared by 3 bases and J by 2 bases, with 7 bases between. Germline values: CDR1 MGHDK, CDR2 SYGVNS. The CDR3 consists of 13 residues. For the CDR3, the DNA is TGTGCCAGCAGTGAGTGGGGGCAAGAGACCCAGTACTTC. It specifies CASSEWGQETQYF.

CDR3 amino acids: CASSFTISWMNTEAFF. Here the CDR3 DNA reads TGCGCCAGCAGCTTTACAATCAGCTGGATGAACACTGAAGCTTTCTTT. The V call is TRBV5-1, the J call TRBJ1-1; D uncertain. The CDR3 runs to 16 residues. CDR1 SGHRS and CDR2 YFSETQ come from the germline V gene. V lost 2 bases and J 0 bases, leaving 14 bases between the germline ends.

The rearrangement links TRBV5-1 to TRBJ1-1, with D uncertain. The CDR3 length is 15 residues. Per the germline V gene, CDR1 is SGHRS and CDR2 is YFSETQ. Trimming pared 7 bases from V and 0 bases from J, leaving 16 bases between. CDR3 residues: CASAKPRGVNTEAFF. CDR3 DNA: TGCGCCAGCGCCAAGCCCCGGGGAGTGAACACTGAAGCTTTCTTT.